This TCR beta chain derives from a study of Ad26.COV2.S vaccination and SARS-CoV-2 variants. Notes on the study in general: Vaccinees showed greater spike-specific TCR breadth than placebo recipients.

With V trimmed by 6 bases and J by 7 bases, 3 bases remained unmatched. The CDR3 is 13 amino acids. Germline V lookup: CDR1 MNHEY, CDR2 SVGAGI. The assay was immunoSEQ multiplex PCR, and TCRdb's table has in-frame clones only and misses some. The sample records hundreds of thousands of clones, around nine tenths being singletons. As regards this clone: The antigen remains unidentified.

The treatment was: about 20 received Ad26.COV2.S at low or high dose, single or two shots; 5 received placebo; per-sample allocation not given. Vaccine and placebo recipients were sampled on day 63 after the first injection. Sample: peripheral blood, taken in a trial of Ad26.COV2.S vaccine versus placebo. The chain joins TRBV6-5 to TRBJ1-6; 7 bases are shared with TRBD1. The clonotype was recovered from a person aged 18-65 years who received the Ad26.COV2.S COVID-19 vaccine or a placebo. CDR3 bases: TGTGCCAGCAGACAGGGGACGAATTCACCCCTCCACTTT. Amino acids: CASRQGTNSPLHF.